These 30 T cell receptor beta chains were sequenced from one sample in a study of T cell clonotyping in hematopoietic cell transplantation. Specified time point: recipient sample about 28 days before transplant, after cytoreduction. Method: immunoSEQ multiplex PCR; TCRdb's copy keeps in-frame clones and lacks some. The table shows about 76,000 clones, with around 96% occurring only once. The sequenced sample was peripheral blood mononuclear cells, obtained before stem cell transplant. The receptor set was obtained from a woman in her forties or fifties with acute myeloid leukemia. Some clones in this sample may be carry-over from other donors' samples.

The sample holds one count of this clone. The chain recombines TRBV6-5 with TRBJ2-5; D might be TRBD1 or TRBD2, each matching 6 bases. Germline loops: CDR1 MNHEY, CDR2 SVGAGI. The CDR3 extends over 15 amino acids. V lost 1 base, J lost 3 bases, and 12 bases lay in between. The CDR3 loop reads CASSYYRGPKETQYF. CDR3 sequence (DNA): TGTGCCAGCAGTTACTACCGGGGGCCAAAAGAGACCCAGTACTTC.

The rearrangement uses TRBV11-2 and TRBJ1-2; D uncertain. The V gene lost 4 bases and the J gene lost 8 bases, with 14 bases spanning the gap. Germline CDR1 SGHAT, CDR2 FQNNGV. This CDR3 region has 13 residues. CDR3 nucleotides: TGTGCCAGCAGCTCGCCGCCTGTCAGGGGCTACACCTTC. Its protein product is CASSSPPVRGYTF.

The chain uses TRBV11-2 and TRBJ1-1; 9 nucleotides align to TRBD1. The germline CDR1 and CDR2 sequences are SGHAT and FQNNGV. This CDR3 is 14 amino acids long. With 5 bases clipped from V and 5 bases from J, the junction kept 6 bases outside the gene matches. The CDR3 DNA reads as TGTGCCAGCAGCGGAACAGGGGGCAGAACTGAAGCTTTCTTT. As protein: CASSGTGGRTEAFF.

The rearrangement links TRBV27 to TRBJ1-1; D might be TRBD1 (5 bases). The germline V gene encodes CDR1 MNHEY and CDR2 SMNVEV (reference sequence). The CDR3 covers 15 residues. The ends were cut back, 3 bases at V and 3 bases at J, with 14 bases in the middle. CDR3 bases: TGTGCCAGCAGTTTGTACCCCGGGGGGTACACTGAAGCTTTCTTT. Its translation: CASSLYPGGYTEAFF.

CDR3 sequence: CASRLRGGSPLHF. CDR3 coding DNA: TGTGCCAGCAGACTTCGAGGGGGGTCACCCCTCCACTTT. V is TRBV2 and J is TRBJ1-6; tentatively, D is TRBD1 (6 bases). CDR1 and CDR2 from the germline V gene are SNHLY and FYNNEI. Trimming cost V 6 bases and J 10 bases, with 13 bases left between them. The CDR3 has 13 amino acids.

Here the CDR3 DNA reads TGTGCCAGCAGGTCGGGACTGGACTCCTACGAGCAGTACTTC. This translates into CASRSGLDSYEQYF. The chain combines TRBV5-6 with TRBJ2-7, with D maybe TRBD2 (6 bases). CDR1 and CDR2 (germline): SGHDT, YYEEEE. The CDR3 runs to 14 residues. The ends were cut back, 5 bases at V and 0 bases at J, with 12 bases in the middle.

This chain connects TRBV4-2 to TRBJ2-2; D gene unclear. Germline lookup yields CDR1 LGHNA and CDR2 YNFKEQ. V gave up 4 bases and J gave up 0 bases, with 6 bases separating them. The CDR3 extends over 14 amino acids. The CDR3, as DNA: TGTGCCAGCAGCCTGGTCCCGAACACCGGGGAGCTGTTTTTT. Protein product: CASSLVPNTGELFF.

The chain employs TRBV28 and TRBJ2-4, with TRBD2 matching over 13 bases. The CDR3 totals 16 residues. Trimming removed 5 bases from V and 3 bases from J; junction bases left unmatched: 4. Per germline, CDR1 MDHEN and CDR2 SYDVKM. CDR3 in amino acids: CASSPGLAGYKNIQYF. In DNA, the CDR3 is TGTGCCAGCAGTCCGGGACTAGCGGGGTACAAAAACATTCAGTACTTC.

The gene calls are TRBV27 and TRBJ1-4; 9 positions agree with TRBD1. Germline V gives CDR1 MNHEY, CDR2 SMNVEV (reference sequence). CDR3 size: 16 residues. The J segment lost 2 bases and the V segment lost 5 bases, leaving 6 bases of the junction unmatched. DNA for the CDR3: TGTGCCAGCAGTCTGGGACAGGGAACCACTAATGAAAAACTGTTTTTT. Its translation: CASSLGQGTTNEKLFF.

V and J are TRBV5-4 and TRBJ2-1; 13 bases agree with TRBD2. This CDR3 contains 16 residues. Trimming removed 4 bases from V and 7 bases from J; junction bases left unmatched: 8. CDR1 is SGHNT and CDR2 is YYREEE in the germline V gene (reference sequence). CDR3 loop: CASSATSGGFGNEQFF. The CDR3 DNA is TGTGCCAGCAGCGCGACTAGCGGGGGGTTTGGAAATGAGCAGTTCTTC.

The chain is built from TRBV30 and TRBJ1-2; 9 nucleotides line up with TRBD1. After removal of 8 bases from V and 4 bases from J, the junction contained 5 bases not matched to a gene. This CDR3 contains 12 residues. Germline values: CDR1 GTSNPN, CDR2 SVGIG (reference sequence). CDR3 DNA: TGTGCCGGCCGGGACAGGGTCTATGGCTACACCTTC. It codes for CAGRDRVYGYTF.

This rearrangement joins TRBV7-2 to TRBJ1-1; unclear D gene. The CDR3 runs to 13 residues. Germline-derived CDR1 and CDR2 are SGHTA and FQGNSA. Trimming shortened V by 3 bases and J by 1 base, and 6 bases separated the two germline ends. The CDR3 reads CASSLDQNTEAFF. The CDR3 coding sequence is TGTGCCAGCAGCTTGGACCAGAACACTGAAGCTTTCTTT.

The rearrangement links TRBV30 to TRBJ2-1; 11 nucleotides align to TRBD2. The CDR3 runs to 14 residues. Looked up from germline, CDR1 is GTSNPN and CDR2 is SVGIG (reference sequence). CDR3 bases: TGTGCGCGAGAACTAGCGGGGGTCTACAATGAGCAGTTCTTC. Protein product: CARELAGVYNEQFF.

This clone appeared once. The chain is built from TRBV18 and TRBJ1-2, with D unresolved. V lost 4 bases and J lost 0, with 15 bases in between. Germline V CDR1 and CDR2: KGHSH, LQKENI. The CDR3 runs 16 residues. CDR3 coding DNA: TGTGCCAGCTCACGGGAAACGAGAACGCCTAACTATGGCTACACCTTC. The encoded protein is CASSRETRTPNYGYTF.

This chain links TRBV7-3 with TRBJ2-1; 14 bases line up with TRBD2. After removal of 5 bases from V and 10 bases from J, the junction contained 4 bases not matched to a gene. The CDR3 length is 14 residues. The V gene's germline CDR1 is SGHTA and CDR2 FQGTGA. The DNA for the CDR3 is TGTGCCAGCAGCGAGACTAGCGGGGGGGCAGAGCAGTTCTTC. This gives the protein CASSETSGGAEQFF.

This sequence joins TRBV5-4 and TRBJ1-2; 7 bases are shared with TRBD1. The V segment lost 4 bases and the J segment 4 bases; nucleotides outside the gene matches: 10. The CDR3 contains 15 residues. Germline V lookup: CDR1 SGHNT, CDR2 YYREEE (reference sequence). CDR3 region: CASSKKRQGGYGYTF. As DNA, the CDR3 is TGTGCCAGCAGCAAAAAACGACAGGGAGGCTATGGCTACACCTTC.

The CDR3 DNA follows: TGCGCCAGCAGCCCCCTCACAGCAGGGGGCTCCTACGAGCAGTACTTC. Translating it yields CASSPLTAGGSYEQYF. This chain joins TRBV10-1 and TRBJ2-5, with 7 bases matching TRBD1. The J call may be faulty, since TRBJ2-7 better matches the DNA end. This CDR3 region has 16 residues. CDR1 is WNHNN and CDR2 is SYGVQD in the germline V gene (reference sequence).

On this clone itself: At one boundary the junction diverges from the germline segment, which might be a read error. The rearrangement joins TRBV28 to TRBJ2-7, with a weak D call TRBD2 (6 bases). There are 13 residues in the CDR3. Germline-derived CDR1 and CDR2 are MDHEN and SYDVKM. The CDR3 DNA reads TGTGCCAGCACTTTAGATGGGACTCACGAGCAGTACTTC. The encoded protein is CASTLDGTHEQYF.

The chain has TRBV29-1 and TRBJ2-7, with TRBD2 matching over 11 bases. CDR1 SQVTM and CDR2 ANQGSEA come from the germline V gene. The V segment lost 2 bases and the J segment 9 bases; nucleotides outside the gene matches: 12. CDR3 length: 15 amino acids. DNA for the CDR3: TGCAGCGTTGAAAAAGCAACTAGCGGGAGTTGGGTGCAGTACTTC. Its translation is CSVEKATSGSWVQYF.

V and J are TRBV2 and TRBJ1-3, with 11 bases that match TRBD1. The germline V gene has CDR1 SNHLY and CDR2 FYNNEI. The CDR3 sequence is 14 residues long. The V gene end was trimmed by 5 bases and the J gene end by 7 bases; junction bases not matched to a gene: 4. CDR3 nucleotides: TGTGCCAGCAGTACGGGACAGGGGGTCAACACCATATATTTT. Translated: CASSTGQGVNTIYF. The full variable domain, in which reference TRBV2 and TRBJ1-3 provide the parts outside the CDR3, is EPEVTQTPSHQVTQMGQEVILRCVPISNHLYFYWYRQILGQKVEFLVSFYNNEISEKSEIFDDQFSVERPDGSNFTLKIRSTKLEDSAMYFCASSTGQGVNTIYFGEGSWLTVV.

In its sample, this clone was seen once. The chain employs TRBV30 and TRBJ2-7, with D maybe TRBD1 (5 bases). The CDR3 is 12 amino acids. From germline, CDR1 is GTSNPN and CDR2 SVGIG (reference sequence). V shed 3 bases and J shed 4 bases, with 10 bases lying between them. The CDR3 region is CAWSPQGYEQYF. The DNA of the CDR3 is TGTGCCTGGAGCCCCCAGGGTTACGAGCAGTACTTC.

This clone appeared once. The V call is TRBV30, the J call TRBJ1-3; possibly TRBD1 for D (6 bases). Per germline, CDR1 GTSNPN and CDR2 SVGIG (reference sequence). Trimming left V 1 base short and J 8 bases short, with 12 bases between. CDR3 length: 13 amino acids. This chain's CDR3 is CAWSAGGVHTIYF. In nucleotides, the CDR3 is TGTGCCTGGAGTGCGGGGGGCGTACACACCATATATTTT.

The V call is TRBV30, the J call TRBJ2-7; D possibly uses TRBD1 or TRBD2 (5 bases each). Germline V gives CDR1 GTSNPN, CDR2 SVGIG (reference sequence). V was trimmed by 1 base and J by 0 bases, leaving 16 bases between them. This CDR3 has 16 residues. CDR3 loop: CAWSANPGTVSYEQYF. CDR3 sequence (DNA): TGTGCCTGGAGTGCCAACCCCGGGACGGTCTCCTACGAGCAGTACTTC.

J is TRBJ2-3 and V is TRBV11-2, with D unclear. Trimming shortened V by 0 bases and J by 5 bases, and 15 bases separated the two germline ends. Germline V gene lookup returns CDR1 SGHAT and CDR2 FQNNGV. The CDR3 has 16 amino acids. Here the CDR3 reads CASSLDQTTPLDTQYF. The CDR3 nucleotides are TGTGCCAGCAGCTTAGATCAAACGACCCCCTTAGATACGCAGTATTTT.

The chain's CDR3 is CASSQGVSDTQYF. The CDR3 nucleotides are TGCGCCAGCAGCCAAGGTGTCTCGGATACGCAGTATTTT. The V and J genes are TRBV4-1 and TRBJ2-3, with D hard to call. V lost 1 base, J lost 6 bases, and 8 bases lay in between. The CDR3 is 13 amino acids. CDR1 MGHRA and CDR2 YSYEKL come from the germline V gene.

The chain joins TRBV19 to TRBJ2-5, with D unclear. The length of the CDR3 is 13 residues. Per the germline V gene, CDR1 is LNHDA and CDR2 is SQIVND (reference sequence). The V and J ends lost 1 base and 2 bases respectively, with 5 bases between them. The CDR3 sequence is CASSIGQQETQYF. DNA of the CDR3: TGTGCCAGTAGTATAGGCCAACAAGAGACCCAGTACTTC.

This clone appeared a single time. The chain couples TRBV28 to TRBJ1-5; D gene uncertain. Germline-derived CDR1 and CDR2 are MDHEN and SYDVKM. The CDR3 consists of 13 residues. V was pared by 7 bases and J by 7 bases, with 14 bases between. The CDR3 region has the DNA TGTGCCAGCAACAGAGGGTATGGACAGCCCCAGCATTTT. Translated, it gives CASNRGYGQPQHF.

This sequence joins TRBV10-3 and TRBJ1-5, with D perhaps TRBD1 (5 bases). The germline gives CDR1 ENHRY, CDR2 SYGVKD. This CDR3 region has 15 residues. V shed 3 bases and J shed 1 base, with 10 bases lying between them. This CDR3 reads CAISERGISNQPQHF. In DNA form, the CDR3 reads TGTGCCATCAGTGAACGGGGCATAAGCAATCAGCCCCAGCATTTT.

This rearrangement joins TRBV5-1 to TRBJ2-1, with D uncertain. This CDR3 is built from 14 residues. Per the germline V gene, CDR1 is SGHRS and CDR2 is YFSETQ. V was cut by 4 bases and J by 5 bases, with 13 bases left in between. The DNA of the CDR3 is TGCGCCAGCAGCCTAATACCAGTAGACAATGAGCAGTTCTTC. Translating it yields CASSLIPVDNEQFF.

The gene calls are TRBV19 and TRBJ2-3; D perhaps matches TRBD2 (5 bases). The CDR3 consists of 12 residues. V lost 7 bases and J lost 5, with 10 bases in between. Germline V lookup: CDR1 LNHDA, CDR2 SQIVND (reference sequence). DNA for the CDR3: TGTGCCAGTACCGAGGGTGGAGATACGCAGTATTTT. Translation: CASTEGGDTQYF. Supplemented by reference TRBV19 and TRBJ2-3, the full variable domain reads DGGITQSPKYLFRKEGQNVTLSCEQNLNHDAMYWYRQDPGQGLRLIYYSQIVNDFQKGDIAEGYSVSREKKESFPLTVTSAQKNPTAFYLCASTEGGDTQYFGPGTRLTVL.